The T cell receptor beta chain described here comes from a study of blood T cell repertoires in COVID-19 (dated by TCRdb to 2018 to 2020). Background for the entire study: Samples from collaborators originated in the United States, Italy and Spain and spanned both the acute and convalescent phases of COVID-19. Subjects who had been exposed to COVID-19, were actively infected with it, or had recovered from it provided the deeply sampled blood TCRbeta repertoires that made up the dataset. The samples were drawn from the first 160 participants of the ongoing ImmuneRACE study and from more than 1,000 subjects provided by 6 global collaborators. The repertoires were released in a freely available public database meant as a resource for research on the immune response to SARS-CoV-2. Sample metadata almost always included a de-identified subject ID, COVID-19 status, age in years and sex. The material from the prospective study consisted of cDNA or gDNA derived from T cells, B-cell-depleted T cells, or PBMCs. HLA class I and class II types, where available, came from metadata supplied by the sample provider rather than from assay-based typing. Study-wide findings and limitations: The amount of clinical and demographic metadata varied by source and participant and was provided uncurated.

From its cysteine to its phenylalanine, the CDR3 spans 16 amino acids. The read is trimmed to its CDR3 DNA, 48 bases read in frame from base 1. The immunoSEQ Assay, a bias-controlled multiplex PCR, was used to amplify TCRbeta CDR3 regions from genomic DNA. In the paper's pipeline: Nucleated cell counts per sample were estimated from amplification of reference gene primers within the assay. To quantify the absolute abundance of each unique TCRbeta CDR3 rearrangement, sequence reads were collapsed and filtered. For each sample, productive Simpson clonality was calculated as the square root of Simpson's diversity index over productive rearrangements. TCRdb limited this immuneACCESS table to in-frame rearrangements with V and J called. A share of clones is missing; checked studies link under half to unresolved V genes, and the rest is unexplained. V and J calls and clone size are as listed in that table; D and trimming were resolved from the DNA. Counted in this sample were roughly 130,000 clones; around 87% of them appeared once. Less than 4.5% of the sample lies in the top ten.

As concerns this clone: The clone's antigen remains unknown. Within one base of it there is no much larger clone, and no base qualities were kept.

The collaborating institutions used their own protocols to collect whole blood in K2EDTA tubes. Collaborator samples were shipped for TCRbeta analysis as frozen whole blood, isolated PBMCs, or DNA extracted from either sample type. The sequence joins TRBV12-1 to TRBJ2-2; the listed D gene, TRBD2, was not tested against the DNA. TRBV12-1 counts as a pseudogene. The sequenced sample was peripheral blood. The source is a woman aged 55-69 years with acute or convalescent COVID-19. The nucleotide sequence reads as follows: TGTGCCAGCAGCTCTCTCTCGGGGGAAGCCACCGGGGAGCTGTTTTTT. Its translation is CASSSLSGEATGELFF.